These T cell receptor beta chains were read from a single sample in a study of radiation and T cells in renal cell carcinoma. Clones were read by immunoSEQ multiplex PCR, and TCRdb kept only the in-frame ones, dropping some. Of about 150,000 clones in the sample, roughly 90% were seen once. Sequenced material: blood, taken from a patient whose treatment included radiotherapy and nephrectomy. These TCRs come from a woman between 50 and 59 years old with renal cell carcinoma. The CDR3 runs from the conserved cysteine through the conserved F or W. Each record gives: D gene, clone size, V gene, J gene, CDR3 protein, CDR3 DNA. A D gene is named only where the DNA matches it firmly. Clone size is shown for a subset of rows, as once, few, many or a class of expanded clone.

TRBD1	-	TRBV13	TRBJ2-1	CASSLPSGTGHIYNEQFF	TGTGCCAGCAGCCTGCCGAGTGGGACAGGGCATATTTACAATGAGCAGTTCTTC
TRBD1	-	TRBV19	TRBJ1-1	CASSFGAGGNTEAFF	TGTGCCAGTAGTTTCGGGGCAGGGGGGAACACTGAAGCTTTCTTT
-	-	TRBV20-1	TRBJ2-5	CSATYRETQYF	TGCAGTGCTACTTATCGAGAGACCCAGTACTTC
TRBD1	once	TRBV10-1	TRBJ2-3	CASSGRGLPTDTQYF	TGCGCCAGCAGCGGCAGGGGGCTACCCACAGATACGCAGTATTTT
TRBD2	-	TRBV7-3	TRBJ2-5	CASSFAGVQETQYF	TGTGCCAGCAGCTTTGCGGGGGTGCAAGAGACCCAGTACTTC
-	-	TRBV7-8	TRBJ2-4	CASQGLAKNIQYF	TGTGCCAGCCAGGGTCTAGCCAAAAACATTCAGTACTTC
TRBD2	-	TRBV6-5	TRBJ2-1	CASSYSNRGGREQFF	TGTGCCAGCAGTTACTCGAATCGGGGGGGGAGGGAGCAGTTCTTC
TRBD2	-	TRBV19	TRBJ2-5	CASSIPPLAGVQETQYF	TGTGCCAGTAGTATCCCTCCACTAGCGGGGGTACAAGAGACCCAGTACTTC
-	-	TRBV2	TRBJ1-3	CASSVTGTQFSGNTIYF	TGTGCCAGCAGTGTAACAGGGACACAATTCTCTGGAAACACCATATATTTT
-	-	TRBV9	TRBJ1-2	CASSVVEGIGYTF	TGTGCCAGCAGCGTAGTCGAGGGGATTGGCTACACCTTC
-	-	TRBV19	TRBJ1-4	CASTGPGEKLFF	TGTGCCAGTACAGGGCCGGGGGAAAAACTGTTTTTT
TRBD2	-	TRBV4-2	TRBJ2-3	CASSLLRGGSIGTSTDTQYF	TGTGCCAGCAGCCTCCTGCGGGGGGGCTCAATAGGAACTAGCACAGATACGCAGTATTTT
TRBD1	few	TRBV2	TRBJ2-7	CASVKQGSLSYEQYF	TGTGCCAGCGTGAAACAGGGGTCGTTGTCCTACGAGCAGTACTTC
-	-	TRBV7-9	TRBJ2-7	CASSPPSGTHYEQYF	TGTGCCAGCAGCCCCCCCTCCGGGACACACTACGAGCAGTACTTC
-	few	TRBV18	TRBJ1-5	CASSVQGSHQPQHF	TGTGCCAGCTCAGTGCAGGGGTCCCATCAGCCCCAGCATTTT
-	-	TRBV19	TRBJ2-7	CASSNSARVTREQYF	TGTGCCAGTAGTAACTCGGCGAGGGTAACCCGCGAGCAGTACTTC
-	-	TRBV5-1	TRBJ1-3	CASSSPTGNSGNTIYF	TGCGCCAGCAGCTCCCCCACAGGGAATTCTGGAAACACCATATATTTT
-	-	TRBV18	TRBJ2-5	CASSPGTEETQYF	TGTGCCAGCTCACCCGGGACCGAAGAGACCCAGTACTTC
-	few	TRBV5-1	TRBJ1-5	CASSPDGMSNQPQHF	TGCGCCAGCAGTCCCGACGGGATGAGCAATCAGCCCCAGCATTTT
-	once	TRBV9	TRBJ2-7	CASSVQRSSDEQYF	TGTGCCAGCAGCGTCCAGAGGTCTAGTGACGAGCAGTACTTC
-	-	TRBV5-5	TRBJ2-7	CASSLQFYEQYF	TGTGCCAGCAGCTTACAGTTCTACGAGCAGTACTTC
-	-	TRBV11-2	TRBJ2-1	CASSPNRYNEQFF	TGTGCCAGCAGCCCCAACAGGTACAATGAGCAGTTCTTC
TRBD1	once	TRBV19	TRBJ1-2	CASSRTGGVVGYTF	TGTGCCAGTAGTCGGACAGGGGGCGTGGTTGGCTACACCTTC
-	once	TRBV4-2	TRBJ2-1	CASSQDQINEQFF	TGTGCCAGCAGCCAAGATCAGATCAATGAGCAGTTCTTC
-	-	TRBV7-2	TRBJ2-1	CATQEGGSYNEQFF	TGTGCCACCCAAGAAGGGGGCTCCTACAATGAGCAGTTCTTC
-	-	TRBV5-6	TRBJ2-7	CASSLRKAFEQYF	TGTGCCAGCAGCTTGAGGAAGGCCTTCGAGCAGTACTTC
-	-	TRBV6-5	TRBJ1-2	CASSYDTKAYGYTF	TGTGCCAGCAGTTACGACACAAAGGCTTATGGCTACACCTTC
TRBD2	once	TRBV5-1	TRBJ2-3	CASSRRAGGIKDTQYF	TGCGCCAGCAGTCGCCGAGCGGGGGGGATTAAAGATACGCAGTATTTT
-	-	TRBV7-2	TRBJ1-5	CASSLESNQPQHF	TGTGCCAGCAGCCTCGAAAGCAATCAGCCCCAGCATTTT
-	-	TRBV15	TRBJ1-2	CATSRDRRLTNYGYTF	TGTGCCACCAGCAGAGATCGGAGACTAACTAACTATGGCTACACCTTC
TRBD1	-	TRBV5-1	TRBJ2-3	CASSLEGTGVPDTQYF	TGCGCCAGCAGCTTGGAGGGGACAGGGGTCCCAGATACGCAGTATTTT
-	once	TRBV6-5	TRBJ1-6	CASSRGSNSPLHF	TGTGCCAGCAGCCGCGGATCGAATTCACCCCTCCACTTT
-	-	TRBV5-1	TRBJ1-2	CASSREVLAGQETF	TGCGCCAGCAGCCGGGAGGTCCTAGCAGGGCAAGAGACCTTC
TRBD1	many	TRBV15	TRBJ1-2	CATSRTDREYADGYTF	TGTGCCACCAGCAGAACTGACAGGGAGTACGCCGATGGCTACACCTTC
TRBD2	-	TRBV7-3	TRBJ2-7	CASSHSPGGPYEQYF	TGTGCCAGCAGCCACTCCCCGGGGGGACCCTACGAGCAGTACTTC
-	-	TRBV6-5	TRBJ1-1	CATRPGGRTEAFF	TGTGCCACCCGGCCCGGGGGGAGGACTGAAGCTTTCTTT
-	-	TRBV5-6	TRBJ1-6	CASSLERSYNSPLHF	TGTGCCAGTAGCCTAGAAAGGTCCTATAATTCACCCCTCCACTTT
-	-	TRBV19	TRBJ1-1	CASSFSSNTEAFF	TGTGCCAGTAGTTTTTCATCCAACACTGAAGCTTTCTTT
-	-	TRBV28	TRBJ2-7	CASSSSRGLYDEQYF	TGTGCCAGCAGTTCGTCTAGGGGACTGTACGACGAGCAGTACTTC
TRBD1	few	TRBV2	TRBJ1-2	CASSEASWTGRHYGYTF	TGTGCCAGCAGTGAAGCCTCATGGACAGGGAGGCACTATGGCTACACCTTC
-	-	TRBV19	TRBJ1-1	CASRTAKNTEAFF	TGTGCCAGTCGTACGGCAAAGAACACTGAAGCTTTCTTT
-	-	TRBV7-2	TRBJ1-6	CASSPEQGRSSPLHF	TGTGCCAGCAGCCCGGAGCAGGGTCGGAGTTCACCCCTCCACTTT
TRBD1	-	TRBV5-6	TRBJ2-5	CASSWDRGETQYF	TGTGCCAGCAGCTGGGACAGGGGAGAGACCCAGTACTTC
-	-	TRBV6-1	TRBJ1-4	CASSDRSLREKLFF	TGTGCCAGCAGTGACAGGAGCCTGCGGGAAAAACTGTTTTTT
TRBD1	-	TRBV19	TRBJ1-2	CASNDRGLGYGYTF	TGTGCCAGTAATGACAGGGGGCTGGGCTATGGCTACACCTTC
TRBD2	-	TRBV13	TRBJ2-7	CASSPGLAGSEQYF	TGTGCCAGCAGCCCGGGACTAGCGGGGAGCGAGCAGTACTTC
-	-	TRBV6-1	TRBJ2-6	CASAEGIGANVLTF	TGTGCCAGCGCCGAGGGGATTGGGGCCAACGTCCTGACTTTC
-	-	TRBV19	TRBJ1-1	CASSTIASNRAGAFF	TGTGCCAGTAGTACTATCGCCTCGAACAGGGCAGGGGCTTTCTTT
-	-	TRBV5-1	TRBJ1-4	CASSLAGARDEKLFF	TGCGCCAGCAGCTTGGCGGGGGCGCGGGATGAAAAACTGTTTTTT
TRBD1	-	TRBV15	TRBJ2-5	CATSRGQYQETQYF	TGTGCCACCAGCAGGGGACAGTACCAAGAGACCCAGTACTTC
-	-	TRBV6-6	TRBJ2-5	CASSRGWGETQYF	TGTGCCAGCAGTCGAGGATGGGGAGAGACCCAGTACTTC
TRBD1	-	TRBV5-6	TRBJ1-2	CASSLVRDRAHYGYTF	TGTGCCAGCAGCTTGGTCAGGGACAGGGCCCACTATGGCTACACCTTC
-	-	TRBV5-1	TRBJ1-1	CASSRWGSGRANSSEAFF	TGCGCCAGCAGCCGTTGGGGCTCCGGCAGGGCCAACAGCTCTGAAGCTTTCTTT
-	-	TRBV2	TRBJ1-4	CASSGATNEKLFF	TGTGCCAGCAGTGGGGCAACTAATGAAAAACTGTTTTTT
-	-	TRBV6-4	TRBJ1-2	CASSDPPNYGYTF	TGTGCCAGCAGTGACCCACCTAACTATGGCTACACCTTC
-	-	TRBV7-2	TRBJ2-1	CASSRVGPRTYNEQFF	TGTGCCAGCAGCCGCGTAGGACCGCGAACCTACAATGAGCAGTTCTTC
TRBD1	once	TRBV5-1	TRBJ1-1	CASSNRTGLSTEAFF	TGCGCCAGCAGCAACCGGACAGGGTTAAGCACTGAAGCTTTCTTT
-	-	TRBV13	TRBJ2-1	CASSPLYNEQFF	TGTGCCAGCAGCCCCTTATACAATGAGCAGTTCTTC
TRBD2	-	TRBV5-1	TRBJ2-3	CASSLDPSGPPADTQYF	TGCGCCAGCAGCTTGGACCCTAGCGGGCCCCCAGCAGATACGCAGTATTTT